Each of the 13 T cell receptor beta chains below was sequenced from the same sample in a study of blood T cell repertoires in COVID-19. Data came from immunoSEQ multiplex PCR; TCRdb stores just in-frame clones and leaves some out. The sample comprises under 55,000 clones, around 73% of which are singletons, and approximately 5.3% rests with the top ten. Input material: PBMCs or T cells enriched from blood (not recorded which). The receptor set was obtained from a woman between 45 and 65 years old with acute COVID-19.

In its sample, this clone was seen a few times. This sequence joins TRBV6-5 and TRBJ2-3, with 9 bases matching TRBD2. Germline CDR1 is MNHEY and CDR2 is SVGAGI. This CDR3 is built from 16 residues. After removal of 2 bases from V and 2 bases from J, the junction contained 5 bases not matched to a gene. Here the CDR3 reads CASSYRPSGITDTQYF. CDR3 nucleotides: TGTGCCAGCAGTTACAGGCCTAGCGGGATCACAGATACGCAGTATTTT.

This sequence joins TRBV27 and TRBJ2-1, with unresolved D. The V gene's germline CDR1 is MNHEY and CDR2 SMNVEV (reference sequence). Trimming stripped 5 bases from V and 0 bases from J, with 11 bases between. CDR3 size: 15 residues. The CDR3 is CASSLTRGSYNEQFF. Written as DNA, the CDR3 is TGTGCCAGCAGTCTAACGCGAGGCTCCTACAATGAGCAGTTCTTC.

This chain joins TRBV11-3 and TRBJ1-2; a possible D gene is TRBD1 (6 bases). Germline V gives CDR1 SGHNT, CDR2 YENEEA. Trimming shortened V by 0 bases and J by 5 bases, and 16 bases separated the two germline ends. The CDR3 loop spans 16 amino acids. CDR3: CASSLEPWGLTYGYTF. The CDR3 nucleotides read TGTGCCAGCAGCTTAGAGCCCTGGGGGCTTACATATGGCTACACCTTC.

The chain links TRBV7-8 to TRBJ1-2; 7 nucleotides align to TRBD1. CDR1 SGHVS and CDR2 FQNEAQ come from the germline V gene. V trimming: 5 bases; J trimming: 3 bases; junction bases outside the gene matches: 12. The CDR3 extends over 16 amino acids. The CDR3 DNA reads as TGTGCCAGCAGCCACTGGGACAGTAGTTTGGACTATGGCTACACCTTC. Translated, it gives CASSHWDSSLDYGYTF.

The chain has TRBV5-1 and TRBJ1-1; D uncertain. V was pared by 6 bases and J by 4 bases, with 13 bases between. The CDR3 extends over 13 amino acids. Looked up from germline, CDR1 is SGHRS and CDR2 is YFSETQ. The DNA of the CDR3 is TGCGCCAGCACCCCCCCTGGGAGCACTGAAGCTTTCTTT. Its protein is CASTPPGSTEAFF.

This clone has more than one count but fewer than ten. J is TRBJ2-5 and V is TRBV9; D not certain. This CDR3 is built from 15 residues. Germline CDR1 and CDR2: SGDLS and YYNGEE. V was clipped by 0 bases and J by 5 bases, with 14 bases between them. The CDR3 loop is CASSVGRISEETQYF. CDR3 coding DNA: TGTGCCAGCAGCGTAGGGCGGATCTCGGAGGAGACCCAGTACTTC.

This chain links TRBV7-2 with TRBJ2-1, with D unclear. This CDR3 is 11 amino acids long. V lost 3 bases to trimming and J lost 8 bases, with 5 bases between them. Germline CDR1 is SGHTA and CDR2 is FQGNSA. CDR3 sequence reads: CASSFYDEQFF. The CDR3, as DNA: TGTGCCAGCAGCTTTTATGATGAGCAGTTCTTC.

The chain employs TRBV30 and TRBJ1-6; D is possibly TRBD1 (5 bases). CDR3 length equals 14 residues. Germline values: CDR1 GTSNPN, CDR2 SVGIG (reference sequence). The germline V and J ends were trimmed by 4 bases and 6 bases, with 13 bases remaining between them. CDR3 DNA sequence: TGTGCCTGGACTAGGGGCATTCTTAATTCACCCCTCCACTTT. It yields the protein CAWTRGILNSPLHF.

Only a few counts were recorded for this clone. The CDR3 loop reads CASSRDRDQPQHF. Here the CDR3 DNA reads TGTGCCAGCAGTCGGGACAGGGACCAGCCCCAGCATTTT. The genes are TRBV2 and TRBJ1-5; 9 nucleotides align to TRBD1. Germline V gene sequence: CDR1 SNHLY, CDR2 FYNNEI. J gave up 7 bases and V 5 bases, and 3 bases lay outside the gene matches. The CDR3 has 13 amino acids.

V is TRBV5-4 and J is TRBJ2-7; tentatively, D is TRBD1 (6 bases). V lost 2 bases to trimming and J lost 6 bases, with 12 bases between them. The CDR3 length is 13 residues. CDR1 and CDR2 (germline): SGHNT, YYREEE (reference sequence). The DNA of the CDR3 is TGTGCCAGCAGCTTCTCAGGGGTAGGCGAGCAGTACTTC. Residues: CASSFSGVGEQYF.

The CDR3 nucleotides read TGTGCCAGCAGGACTACCGGAGATACGCAGTATTTT. Its protein is CASRTTGDTQYF. The chain uses TRBV12-3 or TRBV12-4 and TRBJ2-3; the D gene is possibly TRBD2 (5 bases). The CDR3 runs to 12 residues. Trimming shortened V by 6 bases and J by 5 bases, and 9 bases separated the two germline ends.

The chain recombines TRBV7-8 with TRBJ1-6, with D possibly matching TRBD1 (5 bases). This CDR3 comprises 13 residues. CDR1 is SGHVS, CDR2 FQNEAQ, per germline. Trimming took 9 bases from V and 7 from J, leaving 13 bases between them. The CDR3 DNA follows: TGTGCCAGTACCAGGGTCTCCAATTCACCCCTCCACTTT. The encoded protein is CASTRVSNSPLHF.

This chain links TRBV19 with TRBJ1-1; D is undetermined. The germline V and J ends were trimmed by 1 base and 2 bases, with 11 bases remaining between them. Germline V gene data show CDR1 as LNHDA and CDR2 as SQIVND (reference sequence). CDR3 size: 15 residues. The CDR3 coding sequence is TGTGCCAGTAGTATAGCGCCGGGAGTCAACACTGAAGCTTTCTTT. As protein: CASSIAPGVNTEAFF. Together with reference TRBV19 and TRBJ1-1, the CDR3 gives the full variable domain: DGGITQSPKYLFRKEGQNVTLSCEQNLNHDAMYWYRQDPGQGLRLIYYSQIVNDFQKGDIAEGYSVSREKKESFPLTVTSAQKNPTAFYLCASSIAPGVNTEAFFGQGTRLTVV.